This is a list of T cell receptor beta chains from one sample in a study of cytomegalovirus exposure and HLA in healthy donors. Libraries were prepared by immunoSEQ multiplex PCR; TCRdb keeps only in-frame clonotypes and omits some of them. This table has 150,000 to 200,000 clones, more than 70% appearing once. Sequencing used PBMCs. These receptors originate from a male donor in good health and CMV-seronegative. Both conserved end residues are trimmed from each CDR3. D genes are given only for firm matches. A row's size may be missing; if present it is once, few, many or a size class.

clone_size	v_call	j_call	d_call	cdr3_aa
-	TRBV6-1	TRBJ1-4	-	ASSGFGSGGEKLF
-	TRBV6-5	TRBJ2-4	-	ASSYGRAQNIQY
-	TRBV5-6	TRBJ2-1	-	ASSRPGTPHNEQF
-	TRBV7-9	TRBJ1-2	-	SSSQQGRSTANYGYT
-	TRBV6-1	-	TRBD1	ASEIQGAGVSEQY
-	TRBV4-2	TRBJ1-3	-	ASSQDEFSGNTIY
-	TRBV7-9	TRBJ2-2	TRBD1	ASSSRLGQRIYTGELF
-	TRBV7-6	TRBJ2-1	TRBD1	ASSSRQGTYNEQF
-	TRBV28	TRBJ1-1	-	ASWARGGTEAF
-	TRBV4-1	TRBJ2-2	TRBD2	ASSQVDGGLAGERWELF
-	TRBV11-2	TRBJ2-5	-	ASSSHVEEVGTQY
few	TRBV7-2	TRBJ2-3	-	ASSSMTGTDTQY
-	TRBV11-3	TRBJ2-3	-	ASGKGETDTQY
medium-sized	TRBV5-1	TRBJ1-3	-	ASSLGPVGGSGNTIY
-	TRBV6-5	TRBJ2-1	TRBD1	ASSGTGVYNEQF
-	TRBV9	TRBJ2-1	-	ASSLGGLAVDEQF
-	TRBV5-4	TRBJ2-1	TRBD2	ASRDGTSGHNEQF
-	TRBV28	TRBJ1-1	-	ASSLWGYSGARGLVAF
-	TRBV7-9	TRBJ1-6	-	ASSLEQGQDPPLH
-	TRBV7-9	TRBJ1-1	-	ASTPDPRASRREAF
-	TRBV2	TRBJ1-4	-	ASSPQGWANEKLF
-	TRBV6-6	TRBJ1-6	TRBD1	ASSYSGDRAVSPLH
-	TRBV7-3	TRBJ2-2	-	ASSSQGFDTGELF
-	TRBV28	TRBJ1-2	TRBD1	ASMKGADGYT
-	TRBV6-5	TRBJ1-5	TRBD1	ASRDRANQPQH
-	TRBV30	TRBJ1-2	-	AWSEGGGYT
-	TRBV4-1	TRBJ2-5	TRBD2	ASSRGLAGQETQY
once	TRBV9	TRBJ1-5	TRBD1	ASGGQGPSQPQH
-	TRBV7-9	TRBJ1-1	-	SSSSSTRVKSTEAF
-	TRBV28	TRBJ2-7	TRBD1	ASSSLGAGGSYEQY
-	TRBV7-8	TRBJ2-2	TRBD1	ASIKPGQGTGELF
-	TRBV19	TRBJ2-3	TRBD2	ASSWSSGGDTQY
-	TRBV4-1	TRBJ2-3	TRBD2	ASSQTLAGGADTQY
-	TRBV5-4	TRBJ2-3	TRBD2	ASREGGPLSTDTQY
-	TRBV30	TRBJ2-5	-	AWSTLGAKETQY
-	TRBV13	TRBJ2-1	-	ASSLEGAHEQF
-	TRBV9	TRBJ2-5	TRBD1	ASSAGQGAGEQY